The 19 T cell receptor beta chains reported below all come from one sample, sequenced in a study of blood T cell repertoires in COVID-19. The method was immunoSEQ multiplex PCR; TCRdb's version includes in-frame clones alone and lacks a portion of them. The data contain some 26,000 clones, roughly 80% of them singletons. Sequenced sample: peripheral blood. These receptors were collected from a man between 70 and 80 years old with acute or convalescent COVID-19.

V usage is TRBV6-6 and J usage is TRBJ2-5; TRBD2 might be the D (6 bases). CDR1 is MNHNY and CDR2 is SVGAGI in the germline V gene (reference sequence). CDR3 length: 13 amino acids. V was shortened by 6 bases and J by 3 bases, with 11 bases between the two germline ends. Here the CDR3 reads CASRDGGKETQYF. The CDR3 bases are TGTGCCAGCAGGGACGGAGGGAAAGAGACCCAGTACTTC.

This clone was recorded a few times. The chain carries TRBV24-1 and TRBJ1-5; D is ambiguous. Between the trimmed V and J ends, which lost 4 bases and 0 bases, there was a span of 6 bases. The CDR3 length is 14 residues. In germline, CDR1 is KGHDR, CDR2 SFDVKD. CDR3 sequence (DNA): TGTGCCACCAGTGAACCCTATAGCAATCAGCCCCAGCATTTT. Its protein product is CATSEPYSNQPQHF.

The chain is built from TRBV5-4 and TRBJ2-3; 7 bases match TRBD1. Germline V lookup: CDR1 SGHNT, CDR2 YYREEE (reference sequence). This CDR3 contains 13 residues. The trim removed 0 bases at V and 5 bases at J, leaving 0 bases unmatched. The CDR3 sequence: CASSLDRGDTQYF. CDR3 DNA: TGTGCCAGCAGCTTGGACAGGGGAGATACGCAGTATTTT.

The chain links TRBV7-2 to TRBJ2-1; 7 bases line up with TRBD2. The CDR3 runs to 15 residues. V lost 6 bases and J lost 3; bases outside the gene matches: 8. The germline V gene has CDR1 SGHTA and CDR2 FQGNSA. The CDR3 region is CASRSAAGVYNEQFF. The CDR3 nucleotides read TGTGCCAGCAGATCCGCGGCGGGGGTCTACAATGAGCAGTTCTTC.

V and J are TRBV7-2 and TRBJ2-1; TRBD2 aligns across 8 bases. Trimming at V came to 3 bases and at J to 4 bases, leaving 5 bases not matched to a gene. Germline CDR1 SGHTA, CDR2 FQGNSA. The CDR3 covers 15 residues. CDR3 residues: CASSFAAGGYNEQFF. CDR3 DNA sequence: TGTGCCAGCAGCTTCGCGGCGGGGGGATACAATGAGCAGTTCTTC.

This rearrangement joins TRBV6-5 to TRBJ2-3, with a weak D call TRBD2 (6 bases). The V and J ends lost 11 bases and 2 bases respectively, with 14 bases between them. The CDR3 spans 13 residues. Germline CDR1 MNHEY, CDR2 SVGAGI. In nucleotides, the CDR3 is TGTGCCTCCACGGGACTCTTCACAGATACGCAGTATTTT. Its protein product is CASTGLFTDTQYF.

This sequence joins TRBV24-1 and TRBJ2-7, with 8 bases identical to TRBD2. J lost 2 bases, V lost 7 bases, and 6 bases had no gene match. The length of the CDR3 is 14 residues. CDR1 is KGHDR, CDR2 SFDVKD, per germline. CDR3 region: CATSPRGGTYEQYF. CDR3 nucleotides: TGTGCCACCAGCCCCCGGGGGGGGACCTACGAGCAGTACTTC.

The genes are TRBV7-9 and TRBJ1-3; no clear D. Between the trimmed V and J ends, which lost 0 bases and 0 bases, there was a span of 9 bases. This CDR3 is 16 amino acids long. CDR1 is SEHNR and CDR2 is FQNEAQ in the germline V gene (reference sequence). CDR3 residues: CASSLAQPGSGNTIYF. Here the CDR3 DNA reads TGTGCCAGCAGCTTAGCGCAGCCAGGCTCTGGAAACACCATATATTTT.

This clone came up once. V gene TRBV7-3 combines with J gene TRBJ2-1, with D tentatively TRBD2 (6 bases). Germline V lookup: CDR1 SGHTA, CDR2 FQGTGA. This CDR3 has 16 amino acids. V was clipped by 5 bases and J by 1 base, with 15 bases between them. This CDR3 is CASSVRAGGSYNEQFF. Written as DNA, the CDR3 is TGTGCCAGCAGCGTCAGAGCGGGCGGATCCTACAATGAGCAGTTCTTC. The full variable domain, in which reference TRBV7-3 and TRBJ2-1 provide the parts outside the CDR3, is GAGVSQTPSNKVTEKGKYVELRCDPISGHTALYWYRQSLGQGPEFLIYFQGTGAADDSGLPNDRFFAVRPEGSVSTLKIQRTERGDSAVYLCASSVRAGGSYNEQFFGPGTRLTVL.

This sequence joins TRBV4-2 and TRBJ2-1; TRBD2 agrees at 8 bases. Germline CDR1 is LGHNA and CDR2 is YNFKEQ. This CDR3 comprises 15 residues. The J segment lost 7 bases and the V segment lost 6 bases, leaving 11 bases of the junction unmatched. The CDR3 coding sequence is TGTGCCAGCAGGACCCAGCGGGAGCCTTTGAATGAGCAGTTCTTC. Protein product: CASRTQREPLNEQFF.

V gene TRBV6-5 combines with J gene TRBJ1-1; a possible D gene is TRBD1 (5 bases). The V and J ends lost 6 bases and 5 bases respectively, with 19 bases between them. Per germline, CDR1 MNHEY and CDR2 SVGAGI. The CDR3 sequence is 15 residues long. The CDR3 sequence is CASRQHDTRGTEAFF. The CDR3, as DNA: TGTGCCAGCAGACAACACGACACCCGGGGGACTGAAGCTTTCTTT.

The chain joins TRBV6-1 to TRBJ1-5; perhaps TRBD1 as D (6 bases). V dropped 2 bases and J dropped 5 bases, with 13 bases sitting between them. There are 15 residues in the CDR3. Germline loops: CDR1 MNHNS, CDR2 SASEGT. CDR3 sequence: CASSEFPTGDQPQHF. In DNA, the CDR3 is TGTGCCAGCAGTGAATTCCCGACAGGAGATCAGCCCCAGCATTTT.

This clone was seen a few times. The chain is built from TRBV29-1 and TRBJ1-1, with a possible D match to TRBD1 (6 bases). Germline V gene sequence: CDR1 SQVTM, CDR2 ANQGSEA. The CDR3 has 11 amino acids. V lost 5 bases, J lost 7 bases, and 11 bases lay in between. Here the CDR3 DNA reads TGCAGCGTTAACAGGGCGAGTGAAGCTTTCTTT. Translation: CSVNRASEAFF.

The CDR3 sequence is CASSLRQGADIQYF. The CDR3, as DNA: TGTGCCAGTAGTCTTCGACAGGGGGCAGACATTCAGTACTTC. V usage is TRBV19 and J usage is TRBJ2-4; 10 bases are shared with TRBD1. The CDR3 consists of 14 residues. V gave up 5 bases and J gave up 8 bases; unmatched junction bases: 6. Germline V gene data show CDR1 as LNHDA and CDR2 as SQIVND (reference sequence).

Worth noting for this clone: This likely comes from a read error, as the CDR3 has no conserved phenylalanine or tryptophan at its end. No DNA is shown, since the ends of the CDR3 on it are uncertain; the CDR3 is the one TCRdb lists. V is TRBV6-5 and J is TRBJ2-3; TRBD1, the table's D call, was not compared with the DNA. Per the germline V gene, CDR1 is MNHEY and CDR2 is SVGAGI. The CDR3 numbers 10 amino acids, ends counted. CDR3 protein: CASSSRQGLG.

CDR3 residues: CATSDFRPGQGAYGYTF. In nucleotides, the CDR3 is TGTGCCACCAGTGATTTCCGCCCGGGACAGGGTGCGTATGGCTACACCTTC. The rearrangement links TRBV24-1 to TRBJ1-2; 9 bases are a match to TRBD1. The junction had 10 bases not matched to a gene; V was cut back by 1 base and J by 5 bases. CDR1 and CDR2 (germline): KGHDR, SFDVKD. The CDR3 runs to 17 residues.

The rearrangement uses TRBV7-9 and TRBJ1-6; no definite D call. Germline V gene lookup returns CDR1 SEHNR and CDR2 FQNEAQ (reference sequence). The germline V and J ends were trimmed by 6 bases and 10 bases, with 13 bases remaining between them. This CDR3 contains 13 residues. CDR3 residues: CASSPTVGSPLHF. Here the CDR3 DNA reads TGTGCCAGCAGTCCCACGGTGGGCTCACCCCTCCACTTT.

V is TRBV4-3 and J is TRBJ2-3; D remains unclear. V was pared by 1 base and J by 3 bases, with 5 bases between. CDR1 is LGHNA, CDR2 YSLEER, per germline. CDR3 length: 13 residues. The CDR3 nucleotides are TGCGCCAGCAGCCAAGTTCCGACAGATACGCAGTATTTT. Translating it yields CASSQVPTDTQYF.

This clone was seen a single time. The chain recombines TRBV7-3 with TRBJ2-1, with 7 bases identical to TRBD1. The junction had 7 bases not matched to a gene; V was cut back by 5 bases and J by 0 bases. CDR3 length: 16 residues. The germline V gene has CDR1 SGHTA and CDR2 FQGTGA. In nucleotides, the CDR3 is TGTGCCAGCAGCAAATACCGGGACAGCTCCTACAATGAGCAGTTCTTC. Amino acids: CASSKYRDSSYNEQFF.